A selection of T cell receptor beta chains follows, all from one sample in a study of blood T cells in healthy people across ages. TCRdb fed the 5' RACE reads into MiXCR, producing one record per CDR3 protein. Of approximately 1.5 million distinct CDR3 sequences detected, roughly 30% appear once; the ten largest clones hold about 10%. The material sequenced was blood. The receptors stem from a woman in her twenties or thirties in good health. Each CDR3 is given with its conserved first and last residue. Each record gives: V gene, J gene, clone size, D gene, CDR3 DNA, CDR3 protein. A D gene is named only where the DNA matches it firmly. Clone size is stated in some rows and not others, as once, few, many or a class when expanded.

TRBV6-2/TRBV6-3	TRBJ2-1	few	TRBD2	TGTGCCAGCAGTTCCGCGGGACTAGCAATAGGCAATGAGCAGTTCTTC	CASSSAGLAIGNEQFF
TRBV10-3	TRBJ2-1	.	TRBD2	TGTGCCATCAGTGAGTCGGAGACTAGCCCTGGTGAGCAGTTCTTC	CAISESETSPGEQFF
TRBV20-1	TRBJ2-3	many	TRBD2	TGCAGTGCCCCTGGGGGGGCGACTAGCGGGGGGCCCCCCCCAGATACGCAGTATTTT	CSAPGGATSGGPPPDTQYF
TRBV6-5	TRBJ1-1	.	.	TGTGCCAGCAGTTACTCGAGGGTAGGGATGAACACTGAAGCTTTCTTT	CASSYSRVGMNTEAFF
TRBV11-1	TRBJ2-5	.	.	TGTGCCTGCAGCTTAGGGACGGACCAAGAGACCCAGTACTTC	CACSLGTDQETQYF
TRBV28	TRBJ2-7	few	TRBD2	TGTGCCAGCAAAAGCGGGGAGTACGAGCAGTACTTC	CASKSGEYEQYF
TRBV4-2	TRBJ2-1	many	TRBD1	TGTGCCAGCAGCCAAGGACAGGGTGGGGTAGGTGAGCAGTTCTTC	CASSQGQGGVGEQFF
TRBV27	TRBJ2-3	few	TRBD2	TGTGCCAGCAGCCGACTCGGGGTAGCGGGAAGCACAGATACGCAGTATTTT	CASSRLGVAGSTDTQYF
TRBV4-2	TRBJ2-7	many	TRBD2	TGTGCCAGCAGCCCGGGACTAGCCCTCTACGAGCAGTACTTC	CASSPGLALYEQYF
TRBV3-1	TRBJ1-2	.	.	TGTGCCAGCAGCCATTCAACAGACGGCTACACCTTC	CASSHSTDGYTF
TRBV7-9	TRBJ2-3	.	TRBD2	TGTGCCAGCATACTAGCGGGAGGACCGAATACGCAGTATTTT	CASILAGGPNTQYF
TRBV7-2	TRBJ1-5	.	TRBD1	TGTGCCAGCAGCTTGCTCAGGGACAGTAATCAGCCCCAGCATTTT	CASSLLRDSNQPQHF
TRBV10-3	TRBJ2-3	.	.	TGTGCCATCAGTGAGTTCGCTTCCACAGATACGCAGTATTTT	CAISEFASTDTQYF
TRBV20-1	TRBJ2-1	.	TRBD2	TGCAGTGCTAGGGCGGGAGGGCGTGGTGAGCAGTTCTTC	CSARAGGRGEQFF
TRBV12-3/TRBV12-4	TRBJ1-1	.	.	TGTGCCAGCAGTCCATCAGGGTCTGAAGCTTTCTTT	CASSPSGSEAFF
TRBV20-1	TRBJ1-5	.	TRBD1	TGCAGTGCTAGCCAGGGGGAAGAATATCAGCCCCAGCATTTT	CSASQGEEYQPQHF
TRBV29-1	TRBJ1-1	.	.	TGCAGCGGGGGGACGGCCACTGAAGCTTTCTTT	CSGGTATEAFF
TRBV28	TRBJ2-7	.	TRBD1	TGTGCCAGCAGTTTACCACCCCCAGGGGGCTACGAGCAGTACTTC	CASSLPPPGGYEQYF
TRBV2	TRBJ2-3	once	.	TGTGCCAGCAGGGTTACACAGATACGCATGTATTTT	CASRVTQIRMYF
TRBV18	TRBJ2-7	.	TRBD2	TGTGCCAGCTCACCAAAGACTAGCGGGTCCTACGAGCAGTACTTC	CASSPKTSGSYEQYF
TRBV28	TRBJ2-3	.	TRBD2	TGTGCCAGCAGCGGGACTAGCGGGAGACCCAGCACAGATACGCAGTATTTT	CASSGTSGRPSTDTQYF
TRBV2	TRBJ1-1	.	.	TGTGCCAGCACCTTGACAACGAACACTGAAGCTTTCTTT	CASTLTTNTEAFF